This record looks at one T cell receptor beta chain sequence and its context. In the authors' workflow: Amplifying reference gene primers gave estimates of nucleated cell counts. The repertoire was sequenced with immunoSEQ multiplex PCR; TCRdb's copy has only in-frame clones and lacks some. V and J calls and clone size come straight from that table; D and trimming were deduced from the DNA. The sample includes 43,000 or so clones, roughly 90% seen only once; the top ten take 7.5% to 9.5%. The sample originates from a study of blood T cell repertoires in COVID-19. Study summary: COVID-19 samples, acute and convalescent, were from the United States, Italy and Spain. PBMCs, B-cell-depleted T cells, or T cells were the source of the cDNA or gDNA that made up the material.

The clonotype originates from a man in his sixties with active COVID-19. What was sequenced was peripheral blood.

The CDR3 DNA sequence: TGTGCCATCAGTGAATCCCGGGACAGGGGTGAGACCCAGTACTTC. Protein product: CAISESRDRGETQYF. The V and J genes are TRBV10-3 and TRBJ2-5; 10 bases are shared with TRBD1. The length of the CDR3 is 15 residues. The J segment lost 5 bases and the V segment lost 3 bases, leaving 6 bases of the junction unmatched. Germline assignment: CDR1 ENHRY and CDR2 SYGVKD.